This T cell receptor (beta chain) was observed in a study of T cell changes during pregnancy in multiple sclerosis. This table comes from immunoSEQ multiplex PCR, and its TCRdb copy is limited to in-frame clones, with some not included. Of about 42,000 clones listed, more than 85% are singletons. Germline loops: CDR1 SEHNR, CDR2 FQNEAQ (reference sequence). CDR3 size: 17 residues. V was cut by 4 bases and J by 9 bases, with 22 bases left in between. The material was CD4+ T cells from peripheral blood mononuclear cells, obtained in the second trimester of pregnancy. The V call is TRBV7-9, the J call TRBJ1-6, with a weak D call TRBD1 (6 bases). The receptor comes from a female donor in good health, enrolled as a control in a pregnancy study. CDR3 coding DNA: TGTGCCAGCAGCTCGGATAAAGACAGGCCTCGCACTTCACCCCTCCACTTT. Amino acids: CASSSDKDRPRTSPLHF.